These 3 T cell receptor beta chains were sequenced from one sample in a study of blood T cell repertoires in COVID-19. Profiling relied on immunoSEQ multiplex PCR, and the TCRdb table lists in-frame clones only, not all of them. The repertoire has fewer than 350,000 clones, 88% of them found once; the top ten carry approximately 1%. Sequencing was carried out using PBMCs or T cells enriched from blood (not recorded which). The receptors were gathered from a woman aged 25 to 39 who had been exposed to COVID-19.

The chain has TRBV18 and TRBJ2-5; a weak D match, TRBD1 (6 bases). V lost 8 bases to trimming and J lost 2 bases, with 6 bases between them. Germline CDR1 KGHSH, CDR2 LQKENI. The CDR3 runs 11 residues. CDR3 nucleotide sequence: TGTGCCAGCCAGGGGCAAGAGACCCAGTACTTC. This translates into CASQGQETQYF.

V is TRBV28 and J is TRBJ1-5; D is unresolved. The CDR3 spans 13 residues. Germline V gene data show CDR1 as MDHEN and CDR2 as SYDVKM. The V end was cut by 11 bases, the J end by 3 bases, with 14 bases between. CDR3: CAGSTGSNQPQHF. In DNA, the CDR3 is TGTGCCGGATCAACGGGTTCCAATCAGCCCCAGCATTTT.

The chain recombines TRBV28 with TRBJ1-2; 7 bases fit TRBD1. The CDR3 has 17 amino acids. Unmatched junction bases numbered 12, after V lost 3 bases and J lost 2 bases. The germline CDR1 and CDR2 sequences are MDHEN and SYDVKM. CDR3 coding DNA: TGTGCCAGCAGTTTCGGGGCAGGGGGGCCCCTAAACTATGGCTACACCTTC. Protein: CASSFGAGGPLNYGYTF.